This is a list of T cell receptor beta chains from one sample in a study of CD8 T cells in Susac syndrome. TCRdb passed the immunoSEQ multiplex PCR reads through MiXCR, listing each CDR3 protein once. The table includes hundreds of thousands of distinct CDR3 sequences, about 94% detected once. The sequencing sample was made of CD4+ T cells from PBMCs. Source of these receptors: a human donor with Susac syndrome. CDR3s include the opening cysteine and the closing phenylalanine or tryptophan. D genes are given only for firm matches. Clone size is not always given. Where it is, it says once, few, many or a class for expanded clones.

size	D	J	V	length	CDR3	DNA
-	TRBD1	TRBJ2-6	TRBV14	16	CASSRDRGSGANVLTF	TGTGCCAGCAGCAGGGACAGGGGTTCCGGGGCCAACGTCCTGACTTTC
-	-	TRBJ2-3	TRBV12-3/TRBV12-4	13	CASSLRGGDTQYF	TGTGCCAGCAGTTTAAGGGGGGGAGATACGCAGTATTTT
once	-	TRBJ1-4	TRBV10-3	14	CAISESGTEEKLFF	TGTGCCATCAGTGAGTCGGGGACGGAAGAAAAACTGTTTTTT
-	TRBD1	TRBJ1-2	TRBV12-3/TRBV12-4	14	CASSMHGQGDGYTF	TGTGCCAGCAGTATGCACGGACAGGGGGATGGCTACACCTTC
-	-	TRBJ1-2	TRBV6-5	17	CASSSSLIEHTNYGYTF	TGTGCCAGCAGTTCGTCGTTGATCGAACACACAAACTATGGCTACACCTTC
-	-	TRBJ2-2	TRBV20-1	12	CSALGNTGELFF	TGCAGCGCGCTAGGGAACACCGGGGAGCTGTTTTTT
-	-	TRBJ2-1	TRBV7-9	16	CASSLALGVTYNEQFF	TGTGCCAGCAGCTTAGCGCTAGGGGTCACCTACAATGAGCAGTTCTTC
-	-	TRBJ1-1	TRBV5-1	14	CASSLEALNTEAFF	TGCGCCAGCAGCTTGGAGGCCTTGAACACTGAAGCTTTCTTT
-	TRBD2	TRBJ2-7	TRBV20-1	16	CSAEPTLAGEGDEQYF	TGCAGTGCCGAACCCACTCTAGCGGGGGAAGGCGACGAGCAGTACTTC
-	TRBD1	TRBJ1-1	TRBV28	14	CASSLGDRGGRAFF	TGTGCCAGCAGTTTAGGGGACAGGGGGGGCCGAGCTTTCTTT
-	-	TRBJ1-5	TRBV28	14	CASSPGRNNQPQHF	TGTGCCAGCAGTCCCGGACGAAACAATCAGCCCCAGCATTTT